Included here is one TCR beta chain sequence, with context. Its cognate antigen is unknown. The entry originates in a study of radiotherapy plus CTLA-4 blockade in lung cancer. Study-wide results and caveats: In blood, after radiotherapy plus ipilimumab, tumor-derived TCR clones expanded. Early shifts in blood T cell clones, with interferon-beta, reportedly predicted response best.

This CDR3 region has 16 residues. V dropped 0 bases and J dropped 4 bases, with 14 bases sitting between them. Germline assignment: CDR1 SGHKS and CDR2 YYEKEE (reference sequence). Focal radiation plus CTLA-4 blockade with ipilimumab was administered to patients who had chemo-refractory metastatic non-small-cell lung cancer. This table comes from immunoSEQ multiplex PCR, and its TCRdb copy is limited to in-frame clones, with some not included. The repertoire consists of about 80,000 clones, with roughly 80% occurring once and the leading ten covering about 0.79%. The chain carries TRBV5-5 and TRBJ2-1, with no clear D. The sequenced sample was peripheral blood, obtained from a patient treated with radiotherapy plus ipilimumab. The receptor comes from a human donor with non-small cell lung cancer who had stable disease on radiotherapy plus ipilimumab. The CDR3 is CASSLGADPTYNEQFF. The DNA of the CDR3 is TGTGCCAGCAGCTTGGGGGCGGACCCTACTTACAATGAGCAGTTCTTC.